Below are 13 T cell receptor beta chains sequenced from a single sample in a study of blood T cell repertoires in COVID-19. TCRdb's table, derived via immunoSEQ multiplex PCR, lists solely in-frame clones and lacks some. The table lists 150,000 or so clones, just under 90% of them singletons. Sample: peripheral blood. Every receptor here comes from a woman aged 65 to 85 with COVID-19, enrolled during active disease.

The rearrangement uses TRBV7-9 and TRBJ2-7; D possibly corresponds to TRBD2 (6 bases). V dropped 2 bases and J dropped 4 bases, with 12 bases sitting between them. Germline V lookup: CDR1 SEHNR, CDR2 FQNEAQ (reference sequence). The CDR3 covers 14 residues. CDR3 loop: CASSLTGAVYEQYF. The CDR3 bases are TGTGCCAGCAGCTTAACGGGAGCGGTTTACGAGCAGTACTTC.

The rearrangement uses TRBV28 and TRBJ2-7, with 10 positions matching TRBD1. Trimming removed 6 bases from V and 3 bases from J; junction bases left unmatched: 5. Germline V gives CDR1 MDHEN, CDR2 SYDVKM. This CDR3 contains 14 residues. Here the CDR3 DNA reads TGTGCCAGCAGGGGCCGGGACAGGGGCTACGAGCAGTACTTC. This encodes CASRGRDRGYEQYF.

This clone was seen a single time. The chain uses TRBV3-1 (or the pseudogene TRBV3-2) and TRBJ2-7; maybe TRBD1 (6 bases). The germline V gene encodes CDR1 LGHDT and CDR2 YNNKEL (reference sequence). The V end lost 0 bases, the J end lost 3 bases, and 9 bases lay between the germline ends. The CDR3 has 14 amino acids. The CDR3 spells CASSQDWTDYEQYF. In DNA, the CDR3 is TGTGCCAGCAGCCAAGATTGGACAGACTACGAGCAGTACTTC.

V and J are TRBV2 and TRBJ2-1, with 9 bases matching TRBD1. CDR1 is SNHLY and CDR2 is FYNNEI in the germline V gene. The CDR3 loop spans 15 amino acids. V trimming: 2 bases; J trimming: 6 bases; junction bases outside the gene matches: 5. CDR3 bases: TGTGCCAGCAGTGAAACGGGACAGGGTTTCAATGAGCAGTTCTTC. Protein product: CASSETGQGFNEQFF.

This chain joins TRBV28 and TRBJ1-2, with a weak D call TRBD1 (6 bases). V gave up 8 bases and J gave up 3 bases, with 16 bases separating them. Germline CDR1 and CDR2: MDHEN and SYDVKM. CDR3 length: 14 residues. CDR3 nucleotide sequence: TGTGCCAGCCATTCACCACAGGGTGACTATGGCTACACCTTC. This sequence encodes CASHSPQGDYGYTF.

V gene TRBV4-2 combines with J gene TRBJ1-5; unclear D gene. Trimming took 4 bases from V and 8 from J, leaving 12 bases between them. The germline V gene encodes CDR1 LGHNA and CDR2 YNFKEQ. This CDR3 has 13 amino acids. The CDR3, as DNA: TGTGCCAGCAGCCCCGAACTGCGGGAGCCCCAGCATTTT. Encoded protein: CASSPELREPQHF.

V usage is TRBV6-1 and J usage is TRBJ1-1; the D gene is possibly TRBD1 (6 bases). The CDR3 consists of 15 residues. The germline V gene encodes CDR1 MNHNS and CDR2 SASEGT. Trimming took 2 bases from V and 7 from J, leaving 17 bases between them. CDR3 in amino acids: CASSESKGTRIEAFF. CDR3 coding DNA: TGTGCCAGCAGTGAATCGAAGGGGACAAGAATTGAAGCTTTCTTT.

This clone was seen just once. V is TRBV2 and J is TRBJ1-5; D not certain. Germline loops: CDR1 SNHLY, CDR2 FYNNEI. This CDR3 has 14 residues. Trimming stripped 3 bases from V and 9 bases from J, with 15 bases between. This CDR3 reads CASSDLPGNGPQHF. For the CDR3, the DNA is TGTGCCAGCAGTGACCTCCCAGGCAACGGGCCCCAGCATTTT.

This clone was picked up a small number of times. The chain employs TRBV28 and TRBJ2-1; D perhaps matches TRBD1 (5 bases). V lost 5 bases and J 2 bases, leaving 19 bases between the germline ends. The CDR3 totals 17 residues. Germline CDR1 reads MDHEN; CDR2 reads SYDVKM. The CDR3 sequence is CASSPRFADTTYNEQFF. The CDR3 DNA reads as TGTGCCAGCAGTCCTCGCTTCGCGGACACAACCTACAATGAGCAGTTCTTC.

This clone has only one observation. The genes are TRBV30 and TRBJ1-1, with TRBD1 matching 8 bases. Germline-derived CDR1 and CDR2 are GTSNPN and SVGIG (reference sequence). Germline trimming cut 5 bases from V and 10 bases from J; bases unmatched to any gene: 9. The CDR3 is made up of 12 amino acids. The CDR3 protein is CAWGQGSPGAFF. CDR3 DNA sequence: TGTGCCTGGGGACAGGGCAGTCCGGGAGCTTTCTTT.

V usage is TRBV19 and J usage is TRBJ1-1, with D perhaps TRBD1 (6 bases). V lost 2 bases and J lost 5, with 12 bases in between. The length of the CDR3 is 14 residues. Germline values: CDR1 LNHDA, CDR2 SQIVND (reference sequence). The CDR3 DNA is TGTGCCAGTAGTATACAGGGGTGGAAGACTGAAGCTTTCTTT. As protein: CASSIQGWKTEAFF.

The chain is built from TRBV5-1 and TRBJ2-7; TRBD1 matches at 9 bases. The CDR3 length is 13 residues. The trim removed 7 bases at V and 6 bases at J, leaving 8 bases unmatched. CDR1 SGHRS and CDR2 YFSETQ come from the germline V gene. The CDR3 coding sequence is TGCGCCAGCGAAAAGGGACAGGGCGGCGAGCAGTACTTC. It translates to CASEKGQGGEQYF. Together with reference TRBV5-1 and TRBJ2-7, the CDR3 gives the full variable domain: KAGVTQTPRYLIKTRGQQVTLSCSPISGHRSVSWYQQTPGQGLQFLFEYFSETQRNKGNFPGRFSGRQFSNSRSEMNVSTLELGDSALYLCASEKGQGGEQYFGPGTRLTVT.

V is TRBV18 and J is TRBJ2-7, with 8 positions matching TRBD2. V shed 6 bases, J shed 0 bases, and the junction held 7 bases outside the gene matches. The CDR3 has 15 residues. Germline V CDR1 and CDR2: KGHSH, LQKENI. In DNA, the CDR3 is TGTGCCAGCTCTCCAAGCGGGGGCCTCTCCTACGAGCAGTACTTC. This sequence encodes CASSPSGGLSYEQYF.